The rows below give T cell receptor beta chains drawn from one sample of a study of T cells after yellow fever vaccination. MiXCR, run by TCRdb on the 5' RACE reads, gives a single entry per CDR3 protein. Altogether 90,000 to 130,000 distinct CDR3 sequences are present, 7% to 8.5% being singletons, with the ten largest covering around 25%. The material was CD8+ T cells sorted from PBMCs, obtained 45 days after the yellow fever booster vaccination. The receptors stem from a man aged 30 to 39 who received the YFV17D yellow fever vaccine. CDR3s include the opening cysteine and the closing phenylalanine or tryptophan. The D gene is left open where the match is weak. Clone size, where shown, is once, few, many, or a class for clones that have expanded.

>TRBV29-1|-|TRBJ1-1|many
CSVDIGGVNTEAFF
TGCAGCGTTGATATAGGCGGGGTGAACACTGAAGCTTTCTTT
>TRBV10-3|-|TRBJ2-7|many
CATEGSSSYEQYF
TGTGCCACTGAAGGTAGCAGCTCCTACGAGCAGTACTTC
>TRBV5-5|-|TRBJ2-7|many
CASSPETIATSYEQYF
TGTGCCAGCAGCCCTGAAACGATAGCGACTTCCTACGAGCAGTACTTC
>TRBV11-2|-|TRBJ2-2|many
CASSMGGNPFSNTGELFF
TGTGCCAGCAGCATGGGCGGGAATCCCTTCTCGAACACCGGGGAGCTGTTTTTT
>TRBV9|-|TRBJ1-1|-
CASSLIGELNTEAFF
TGTGCCAGCAGCCTAATAGGGGAACTTAACACTGAAGCTTTCTTT
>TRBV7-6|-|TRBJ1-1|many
CASSLTPENTEAFF
TGTGCCAGCAGCTTAACCCCAGAGAACACTGAAGCTTTCTTT
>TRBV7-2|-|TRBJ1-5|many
CASSYGGAGQPQHF
TGTGCCAGCAGCTACGGGGGGGCTGGGCAGCCCCAGCATTTT
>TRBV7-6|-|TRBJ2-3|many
CASSLAATPDTQYF
TGTGCCAGCAGCTTAGCGGCTACCCCAGATACGCAGTATTTT
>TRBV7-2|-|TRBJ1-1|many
CASSFFGSTEAFF
TGTGCCAGCAGCTTTTTCGGCTCCACTGAAGCTTTCTTT
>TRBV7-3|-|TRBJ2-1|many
CASSSGLSSSYNEQFF
TGTGCCAGCAGCTCAGGGCTTTCAAGCTCCTACAATGAGCAGTTCTTC
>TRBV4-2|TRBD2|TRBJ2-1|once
CASSLGRGSFANEQFF
TGTGCCAGCAGCCTAGGGCGCGGGAGTTTTGCCAATGAGCAGTTCTTC
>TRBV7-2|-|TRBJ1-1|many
CASSLGAGADAFF
TGTGCCAGCAGCTTAGGGGCGGGGGCTGATGCTTTCTTT
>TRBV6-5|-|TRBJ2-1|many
CATEFINEQFF
TGTGCCACCGAGTTTATCAATGAGCAGTTCTTC
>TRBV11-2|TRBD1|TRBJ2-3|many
CASSTLDRGIYTQYF
TGTGCCAGCAGCACACTGGACAGGGGAATATATACGCAGTATTTT
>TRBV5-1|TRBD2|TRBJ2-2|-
CASSLVGHLLAGESTGELFF
TGCGCCAGCAGCTTGGTGGGACACCTACTAGCGGGAGAAAGTACCGGGGAGCTGTTTTTT
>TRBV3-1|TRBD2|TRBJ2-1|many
CASSPIAGDSYNEQFF
TGTGCCAGCAGCCCCATAGCGGGAGACTCCTACAATGAGCAGTTCTTC
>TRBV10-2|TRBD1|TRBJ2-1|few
CASSHYRGSANEQFF
TGCGCCAGCAGCCACTACAGGGGGTCTGCCAATGAGCAGTTCTTC
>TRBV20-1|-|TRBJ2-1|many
CSANGALGNEQFF
TGCAGTGCTAACGGAGCTCTGGGCAATGAGCAGTTCTTC
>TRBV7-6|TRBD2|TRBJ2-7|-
CASSLSASGSRYEQYF
TGTGCCAGCAGCTTATCGGCTAGCGGGAGTCGGTACGAGCAGTACTTC
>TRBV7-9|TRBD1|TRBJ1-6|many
CASSFQGGNSPLHF
TGTGCCAGCAGCTTCCAGGGGGGAAATTCACCCCTCCACTTT
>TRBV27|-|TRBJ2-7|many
CASSPGKFSYEQYF
TGTGCCAGCAGTCCAGGTAAATTCTCCTACGAGCAGTACTTC
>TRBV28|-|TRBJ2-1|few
CASSSLGHYNEQFF
TGTGCCAGCAGTTCCCTGGGACACTACAATGAGCAGTTCTTC
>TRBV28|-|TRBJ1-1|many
CASSLSLGVPGLNTEAFF
TGTGCCAGCAGTTTATCGTTGGGGGTCCCCGGCTTGAACACTGAAGCTTTCTTT
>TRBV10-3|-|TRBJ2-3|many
CAISESGLAHPGDTQYF
TGTGCCATCAGTGAGTCTGGGTTAGCGCATCCTGGAGATACGCAGTATTTT
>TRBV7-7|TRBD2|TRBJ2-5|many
CASSGGAGQETQYF
TGTGCTAGCAGCGGGGGGGCGGGACAAGAGACCCAGTACTTC
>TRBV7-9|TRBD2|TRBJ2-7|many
CASSSAAGEGYEQYF
TGTGCCAGCAGCTCAGCAGCGGGAGAAGGCTACGAGCAGTACTTC
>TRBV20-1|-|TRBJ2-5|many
CSASPREETQYF
TGCAGTGCTAGCCCCAGGGAGGAGACCCAGTACTTC
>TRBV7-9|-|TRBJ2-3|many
CASSLNPLSTDTQYF
TGTGCCAGCAGCTTAAACCCCTTAAGCACAGATACGCAGTATTTT
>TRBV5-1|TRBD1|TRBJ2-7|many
CASSWTGSYEQYF
TGCGCCAGCAGCTGGACAGGGTCCTACGAGCAGTACTTC
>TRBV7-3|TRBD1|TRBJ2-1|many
CASSSPSGTGGWNEQFF
TGTGCCAGCAGCTCCCCGTCCGGGACAGGGGGCTGGAATGAGCAGTTCTTC
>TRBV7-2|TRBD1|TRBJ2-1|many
CASSLPRGNEQFF
TGTGCCAGCAGCTTACCCAGGGGGAACGAGCAGTTCTTC
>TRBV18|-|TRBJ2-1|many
CASSPTGLSSYNEQFF
TGTGCCAGCTCACCGACAGGATTGAGCTCCTACAATGAGCAGTTCTTC
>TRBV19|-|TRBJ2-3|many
CASSHDDVTDTQYF
TGTGCCAGTAGCCACGACGATGTGACAGATACGCAGTATTTT
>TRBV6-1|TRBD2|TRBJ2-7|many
CASSPTFALAGGEQYF
TGTGCCAGCAGCCCCACCTTCGCACTAGCGGGAGGCGAGCAGTACTTC
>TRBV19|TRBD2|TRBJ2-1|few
CASRARAGGYNEQFF
TGTGCCAGTCGCGCCAGAGCGGGAGGATACAATGAGCAGTTCTTC
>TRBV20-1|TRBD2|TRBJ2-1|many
CSALPPQREDNEQFF
TGCAGTGCCCTTCCACCCCAGCGGGAGGACAATGAGCAGTTCTTC
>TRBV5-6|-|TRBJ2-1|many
CASSFPYNEQFF
TGTGCCAGCAGCTTCCCCTACAATGAGCAGTTCTTC
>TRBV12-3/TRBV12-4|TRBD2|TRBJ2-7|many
CASRPTGTSSHEQYF
TGTGCCAGCAGACCAACCGGGACTAGTTCCCACGAGCAGTACTTC
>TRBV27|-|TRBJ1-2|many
CASTSTPGHVDGYTF
TGTGCCAGCACCTCAACGCCGGGACATGTGGATGGCTACACCTTC
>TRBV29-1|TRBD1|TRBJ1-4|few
CSVGRRDSLEKLFF
TGCAGCGTCGGACGCCGGGACAGCCTGGAAAAACTGTTTTTT
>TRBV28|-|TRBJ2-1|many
CASSFGTSPKYNEQFF
TGTGCCAGCAGTTTTGGGACCAGCCCCAAATACAATGAGCAGTTCTTC
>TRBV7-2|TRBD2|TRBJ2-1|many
CASSTLAGRTYNEQFF
TGTGCCAGCAGCACGTTAGCGGGACGCACCTACAATGAGCAGTTCTTC
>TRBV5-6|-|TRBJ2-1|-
CAMGQGRLSYNEQFF
TGTGCCATGGGCCAAGGGCGCCTCTCCTACAATGAGCAGTTCTTC
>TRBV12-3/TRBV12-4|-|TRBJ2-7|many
CASSPGSSEQYF
TGTGCCAGCAGCCCCGGGTCCTCCGAGCAGTACTTC
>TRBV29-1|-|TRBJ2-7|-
CSVGYQPGLEDEQYF
TGCAGCGTTGGGTACCAGCCGGGACTGGAGGACGAGCAGTACTTC
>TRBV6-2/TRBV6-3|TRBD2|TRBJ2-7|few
CASSYGLADYTYEQYF
TGTGCCAGCAGTTACGGACTAGCGGACTACACCTACGAGCAGTACTTC
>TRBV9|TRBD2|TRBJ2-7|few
CASSPRLAGTYEQYF
TGTGCCAGCAGCCCCAGACTAGCGGGAACCTACGAGCAGTACTTC
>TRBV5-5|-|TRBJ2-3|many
CASTLEGLSTDTQYF
TGTGCCAGCACCCTGGAGGGGCTTAGCACAGATACGCAGTATTTT
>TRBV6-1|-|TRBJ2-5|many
CASSEPGGQETQYF
TGTGCCAGCAGTGAGCCCGGGGGACAAGAGACCCAGTACTTC
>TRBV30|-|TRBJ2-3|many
CASSAPRQPPPTQYF
TGTGCCTCCTCTGCCCCCCGACAGCCACCCCCTACGCAGTATTTT
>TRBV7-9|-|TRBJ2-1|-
CASSPGGSEQFF
TGTGCCAGCAGCCCCGGTGGGTCTGAGCAGTTCTTC
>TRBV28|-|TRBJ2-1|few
CATTGSYNEQFF
TGTGCCACCACAGGGTCTTACAATGAGCAGTTCTTC
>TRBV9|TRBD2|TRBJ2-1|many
CASSPSGRSSYNEQFF
TGTGCCAGCAGCCCTAGCGGGAGAAGCTCCTACAATGAGCAGTTCTTC
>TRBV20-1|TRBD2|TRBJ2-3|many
CSAFGTSGPADTQYF
TGCAGTGCATTCGGGACTAGCGGGCCGGCAGATACGCAGTATTTT
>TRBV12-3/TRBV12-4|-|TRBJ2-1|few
CASTNLAYNEQFF
TGTGCCAGCACCAATCTGGCGTACAATGAGCAGTTCTTC